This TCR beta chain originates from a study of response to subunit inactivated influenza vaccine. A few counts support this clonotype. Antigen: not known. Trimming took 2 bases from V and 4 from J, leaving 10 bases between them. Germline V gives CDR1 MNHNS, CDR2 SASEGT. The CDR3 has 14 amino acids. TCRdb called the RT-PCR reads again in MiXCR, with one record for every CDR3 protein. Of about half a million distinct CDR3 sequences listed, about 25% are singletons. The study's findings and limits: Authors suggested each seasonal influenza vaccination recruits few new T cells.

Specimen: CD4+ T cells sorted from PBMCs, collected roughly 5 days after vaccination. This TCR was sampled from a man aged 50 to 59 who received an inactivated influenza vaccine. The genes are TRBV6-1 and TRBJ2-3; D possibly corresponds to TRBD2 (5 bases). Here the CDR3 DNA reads TGTGCCAGCAGTGAACTCGGGGTGGCAGATACGCAGTATTTT. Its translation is CASSELGVADTQYF.